This T cell receptor beta chain was recorded in a study of blood T cell repertoires in COVID-19. The overall study: Collection of acute and convalescent COVID-19 samples took place in the United States, Italy and Spain. Sample material is recorded as cDNA or gDNA derived from T cells, B-cell-depleted T cells, or PBMCs.

Assay: immunoSEQ multiplex PCR; the TCRdb copy retains only in-frame clones and omits some. The sample consists of 350,000 to 400,000 clones, approximately 84% of them appearing once. Trimming took 1 base from V and 4 from J, leaving 8 bases between them. Germline assignment: CDR1 SGHDN and CDR2 FVKESK. CDR3 length: 14 residues. The chain couples TRBV14 to TRBJ1-3; no definite D call. Sequenced: PBMCs or T cells enriched from blood (not recorded which). The clonotype originates from a woman aged 25-40 years who had recovered from COVID-19. The CDR3 DNA is TGTGCCAGCAGCCAAGTGACATACGGAAACACCATATATTTT. This translates into CASSQVTYGNTIYF.